This passage covers 16 T cell receptor beta chains from one sample sequenced in a study of T cells in Graves' hyperthyroidism and ophthalmopathy. From RNA transcripts, TCR beta CDR3 regions were amplified. HTBI primers were employed in a first-round RT-PCR of the TCR CDR3. TCRdb called the multiplex PCR reads again in MiXCR, with one record for every CDR3 protein. The sample includes 270,000 or so distinct CDR3 sequences, 25% to 30% seen only once; the top ten take over 25%. Sequenced input: blood. All receptors come from a man aged 35 to 55 with Graves' hyperthyroidism that later progressed to Graves' ophthalmopathy.

This clonotype was picked up one time. This chain links TRBV6-1 with TRBJ2-5, with a weak D call TRBD2 (6 bases). V was cut by 9 bases and J by 4 bases, with 15 bases left in between. The germline CDR1 and CDR2 sequences are MNHNS and SASEGT. The CDR3 runs to 13 residues. The CDR3 here is CASFDAGGETQYF. In nucleotides, the CDR3 is TGTGCCAGTTTTGACGCCGGGGGAGAGACCCAGTACTTC.

The V gene is TRBV6-1, the J gene TRBJ2-7; TRBD2 agrees at 9 bases. V was pared by 8 bases and J by 3 bases, with 8 bases of the junction left unmatched. The CDR3 length is 14 residues. CDR1 is MNHNS and CDR2 is SASEGT in the germline V gene. The CDR3 sequence: CASLLSGGHYEQYF. DNA for the CDR3: TGTGCCAGCCTCCTGAGCGGGGGGCACTACGAGCAGTACTTC.

As regards this clonotype: A read error may be the cause here, since a much bigger clone is one base away. This sequence joins TRBV6-1 and TRBJ2-7, with TRBD1 identical over 10 bases. Looked up from germline, CDR1 is MNHNS and CDR2 is SASEGT. This CDR3 spans 14 amino acids. The DNA of the CDR3 is TGTACCGGCAGGACAGGGGGGCGAAGCTACGAGCAGTACTTC. The encoded protein is CTGRTGGRSYEQYF.

This clonotype was observed many times. This may stem from a read error, because a much larger clone lies one nucleotide away. The chain employs TRBV28 and TRBJ2-7; TRBD1 or TRBD2 may be the D gene (5 bases each). The V end lost 10 bases, the J end lost 3 bases, and 19 bases lay between the germline ends. The CDR3 runs 14 residues. Germline assignment: CDR1 MDHEN and CDR2 SYDVKM. In DNA form, the CDR3 reads TGTGCCATAAACACGGACGGGGCGATCTACGAGCAGTACTTC. This gives the protein CAINTDGAIYEQYF.

The chain links TRBV6-1 to TRBJ2-7; TRBD1 aligns across 8 bases. Unmatched junction bases numbered 8, after V lost 5 bases and J lost 2 bases. This CDR3 spans 15 amino acids. Germline V gene lookup returns CDR1 MNHNS and CDR2 SASEGT. In DNA, the CDR3 is TGTGCCAGCAGTATCTACCCGGACAGGGCCTACGAGCAGTACTTC. It is translated as CASSIYPDRAYEQYF.

This clonotype was counted at least ten times. J is TRBJ1-1 and V is TRBV20-1; 11 bases are a match to TRBD1. Germline CDR1 DFQATT, CDR2 SNEGSKA (reference sequence). V was clipped by 6 bases and J by 6 bases; unmatched bases: 12. This CDR3 contains 15 residues. Here the CDR3 reads CSARSAGTGGSEAFF. CDR3 nucleotides: TGCAGTGCACGATCAGCCGGGACAGGGGGATCTGAAGCTTTCTTT.

The rearrangement uses TRBV11-3 and TRBJ1-2; D is undetermined. The germline V and J ends were trimmed by 2 bases and 0 bases, with 4 bases remaining between them. CDR3 length: 13 residues. Germline CDR1 is SGHNT and CDR2 is YENEEA. CDR3 nucleotides: TGTGCCAGCAGCTTAATCCCTAACTATGGCTACACCTTC. Its protein is CASSLIPNYGYTF.

This clonotype was counted many times. The V gene is TRBV12-3 or TRBV12-4, the J gene TRBJ2-2, with TRBD1 identical over 9 bases. The V gene end was trimmed by 4 bases and the J gene end by 7 bases; junction bases not matched to a gene: 10. There are 16 residues in the CDR3. The CDR3 sequence is CASSSWTGVPSGELFF. The CDR3 coding sequence is TGTGCCAGCAGTTCCTGGACAGGGGTCCCGAGCGGGGAGCTGTTTTTT.

The chain has TRBV2 and TRBJ1-3, with a weak D call TRBD1 (6 bases). The V end lost 4 bases, the J end lost 5 bases, and 18 bases lay between the germline ends. The germline CDR1 and CDR2 sequences are SNHLY and FYNNEI. The CDR3 is made up of 16 amino acids. This CDR3 reads CASSGWTARKRNTIYF. The CDR3 DNA follows: TGTGCCAGCAGTGGATGGACAGCCCGAAAGCGAAACACCATATATTTT.

By share of the sample, this clonotype is medium-sized. The V and J genes are TRBV6-5 and TRBJ1-2; a weak D match, TRBD1 (6 bases). Trimming pared 0 bases from V and 8 bases from J, leaving 16 bases between. This CDR3 contains 15 residues. Looked up from germline, CDR1 is MNHEY and CDR2 is SVGAGI. The CDR3 sequence is CASSYSNRAGEGYTF. As DNA, the CDR3 is TGTGCCAGCAGTTACTCTAACAGGGCGGGTGAAGGCTACACCTTC.

About this clonotype itself: At one end, the junction sequence differs from germline, possibly due to a read error. The chain has TRBV7-8 and TRBJ1-2; possible D gene TRBD1, 6 bases. CDR3 length equals 16 residues. From germline, CDR1 is SGHVS and CDR2 FQNEAQ. CDR3 in DNA: TGTGCCAGCAGCTTAGCGGCAGGGGCCCCTAACAATGGCTACACCTTC. This codes for CASSLAAGAPNNGYTF.

The chain has TRBV28 and TRBJ2-7, with 10 bases matching TRBD2. In germline, CDR1 is MDHEN, CDR2 SYDVKM. V shed 6 bases and J 4 bases; nucleotides not matched to a gene: 9. The CDR3 totals 15 residues. The chain's CDR3 is CASSPSSGGAYEQYF. The CDR3 coding sequence is TGTGCCAGCAGCCCATCCAGCGGGGGGGCGTACGAGCAGTACTTC.

This chain joins TRBV12-3 or TRBV12-4 and TRBJ1-5; unclear D gene. The CDR3 covers 15 residues. The V and J ends lost 7 bases and 1 base respectively, with 14 bases between them. CDR3 bases: TGTGCCAGCATATCGGGAGGGATGAGCAATCAGCCCCAGCATTTT. Translation: CASISGGMSNQPQHF.

The genes are TRBV25-1 and TRBJ1-2; TRBD1 matches at 8 bases. Germline V lookup: CDR1 MGHDK, CDR2 SYGVNS. The CDR3 extends over 15 amino acids. Trimming took 3 bases from V and 8 from J; bases not matched to a gene: 11. The CDR3 nucleotides read TGTGCCAGCAGTGAGTCCGGGACAGGAGGAGACGGCTACACCTTC. Protein sequence: CASSESGTGGDGYTF.

The chain is built from TRBV6-5 and TRBJ2-7; a possible D gene is TRBD1 (7 bases). V was trimmed by 4 bases and J by 2 bases, leaving 18 bases between them. The CDR3 loop spans 16 amino acids. CDR1 MNHEY and CDR2 SVGAGI come from the germline V gene. The CDR3, as DNA: TGTGCCAGCAGTTCCCACAGGGGAGGCCTCCCCTACGAGCAGTACTTC. Protein product: CASSSHRGGLPYEQYF.

Concerning this clonotype: The CDR3 ends on some other residue instead of the conserved phenylalanine or tryptophan, so this is likely a read error. This rearrangement joins TRBV7-2 to TRBJ2-7; TRBD2 matches at 8 bases. This CDR3 has 15 residues. V gave up 1 base and J gave up 5 bases; unmatched junction bases: 7. Germline V gene data show CDR1 as SGHTA and CDR2 as FQGNSA. The CDR3 spells CASSLGAGVSNEQYL. DNA for the CDR3: TGTGCCAGCAGCTTAGGAGCGGGAGTATCGAACGAGCAGTACCTC.